The 17 T cell receptor beta chains below all came from one sample that was sequenced in a study of shared clonotypes between healthy human individuals. TCRdb's copy holds only in-frame clones and misses some; the assay was immunoSEQ multiplex PCR. The sample carries some 240,000 clones, 65% recorded once. The sequencing input was memory CD4+ T cells sorted from blood. Subset: CD45RA-negative fraction. These receptors all stem from a young man in good health.

The rearrangement joins TRBV5-6 to TRBJ1-2; 11 bases are shared with TRBD1. CDR3 size: 13 residues. Looked up from germline, CDR1 is SGHDT and CDR2 is YYEEEE. J was trimmed by 12 bases and V by 4 bases; bases with no gene match: 8. For the CDR3, the DNA is TGTGCCAGCAGCCTCGGACAGGGGGCCAGCAACACCTTC. Translating it yields CASSLGQGASNTF.

Details on this clone: Other DNA sequences in the same sample also yield this CDR3. The chain carries TRBV5-1 and TRBJ2-3, with D perhaps matching TRBD1 (5 bases). The CDR3 runs 15 residues. Germline-derived CDR1 and CDR2 are SGHRS and YFSETQ. Trimming pared 0 bases from V and 0 bases from J, leaving 8 bases between. This chain's CDR3 is CASSLEGRSTDTQYF. As DNA, the CDR3 is TGCGCCAGCAGCTTGGAGGGGCGTAGCACAGATACGCAGTATTTT.

This clone has only a few counts. This rearrangement joins TRBV27 to TRBJ2-5; 10 nucleotides agree with TRBD2. This CDR3 spans 15 amino acids. Germline V lookup: CDR1 MNHEY, CDR2 SMNVEV (reference sequence). Trimming removed 5 bases from V and 7 bases from J; junction bases left unmatched: 10. Here the CDR3 DNA reads TGTGCCAGCAGTCCCCGGACTAGCGGCACGGGGACCCAGTACTTC. Translation: CASSPRTSGTGTQYF.

A word on this clone: This same CDR3 is encoded by further DNA sequences in the sample. The CDR3 DNA sequence: TGTGCCAGCAGCCCCCAGGGTGGTGAAAAACTGTTTTTT. Its translation is CASSPQGGEKLFF. The chain uses TRBV7-9 and TRBJ1-4; D is perhaps TRBD1 (5 bases). There are 13 residues in the CDR3. The V end was cut by 5 bases, the J end by 7 bases, with 11 bases between. The germline gives CDR1 SEHNR, CDR2 FQNEAQ (reference sequence).

The rearrangement joins TRBV5-1 to TRBJ2-7; 7 bases agree with TRBD1. Germline-derived CDR1 and CDR2 are SGHRS and YFSETQ. This CDR3 contains 14 residues. J was trimmed by 2 bases and V by 5 bases; bases with no gene match: 7. CDR3 protein: CASRFNRGPYEQYF. For the CDR3, the DNA is TGCGCCAGCAGGTTTAACAGGGGCCCCTACGAGCAGTACTTC. The whole variable domain, remainder taken from reference TRBV5-1 and TRBJ2-7, is KAGVTQTPRYLIKTRGQQVTLSCSPISGHRSVSWYQQTPGQGLQFLFEYFSETQRNKGNFPGRFSGRQFSNSRSEMNVSTLELGDSALYLCASRFNRGPYEQYFGPGTRLTVT.

This chain uses TRBV5-6 with TRBJ2-1; no definite D call. Germline-derived CDR1 and CDR2 are SGHDT and YYEEEE. The V and J ends lost 2 bases and 9 bases respectively, with 15 bases between them. The CDR3 has 14 residues. The CDR3 DNA sequence: TGTGCCAGCAGCTTTCCTGGTAGATCTATTGAGCAGTTCTTC. Its protein product is CASSFPGRSIEQFF.

The chain has TRBV5-1 and TRBJ1-4; tentatively, D is TRBD1 (6 bases). Germline V gives CDR1 SGHRS, CDR2 YFSETQ. The CDR3 is 15 amino acids. Trimming cost V 4 bases and J 2 bases, with 12 bases left between them. CDR3 sequence (DNA): TGCGCCAGCAGCCTGACAGGTAGCACTAATGAAAAACTGTTTTTT. This gives the protein CASSLTGSTNEKLFF.

This chain links TRBV2 with TRBJ2-3, with D possibly called TRBD1 or TRBD2 (5 bases each). Trimming removed 4 bases from V and 2 bases from J, with 13 bases in between. From germline, CDR1 is SNHLY and CDR2 FYNNEI. The CDR3 totals 15 residues. CDR3 nucleotides: TGTGCCAGCAGTGCCCGGATGGGGGTCACAGATACGCAGTATTTT. Translating gives CASSARMGVTDTQYF. The full variable domain, with the rest looked up from reference TRBV2 and TRBJ2-3, is EPEVTQTPSHQVTQMGQEVILRCVPISNHLYFYWYRQILGQKVEFLVSFYNNEISEKSEIFDDQFSVERPDGSNFTLKIRSTKLEDSAMYFCASSARMGVTDTQYFGPGTRLTVL.

This clone was seen just once. V and J are TRBV18 and TRBJ1-1; TRBD1 might be the D (6 bases). V was clipped by 2 bases and J by 1 base, with 11 bases between them. The CDR3 runs to 15 residues. The germline V gene encodes CDR1 KGHSH and CDR2 LQKENI. Here the CDR3 reads CASSPATGTNTEAFF. The DNA of the CDR3 is TGTGCCAGCTCACCAGCCACAGGGACGAACACTGAAGCTTTCTTT. Full variable domain (remainder filled in from reference TRBV18 and TRBJ1-1): NAGVMQNPRHLVRRRGQEARLRCSPMKGHSHVYWYRQLPEEGLKFMVYLQKENIIDESGMPKERFSAEFPKEGPSILRIQQVVRGDSAAYFCASSPATGTNTEAFFGQGTRLTVV.

This chain joins TRBV28 and TRBJ1-1; D remains unclear. Trimming shortened V by 5 bases and J by 5 bases, and 15 bases separated the two germline ends. CDR3 length: 14 amino acids. Germline V gene data show CDR1 as MDHEN and CDR2 as SYDVKM. The CDR3 DNA is TGTGCCAGCAGTCCGTTCGACAAAGGGACTGAAGCTTTCTTT. Its protein product is CASSPFDKGTEAFF.

This clone was found many times. This same CDR3 is encoded by further DNA sequences in the sample. CDR3 sequence reads: CASSSGTANEKLFF. Written as DNA, the CDR3 is TGTGCCAGCAGCTCGGGGACAGCAAATGAAAAACTGTTTTTT. The J gene is TRBJ1-4, the V gene TRBV7-8; 7 bases fit TRBD1. The length of the CDR3 is 14 residues. The V and J ends lost 4 bases and 5 bases, in that order; junction bases with no gene match: 4. The germline gives CDR1 SGHVS, CDR2 FQNEAQ. The complete variable domain, with remaining parts taken from reference TRBV7-8 and TRBJ1-4, reads GAGVSQSPRYKVAKRGQDVALRCDPISGHVSLFWYQQALGQGPEFLTYFQNEAQLDKSGLPSDRFFAERPEGSVSTLKIQRTQQEDSAVYLCASSSGTANEKLFFGSGTQLSVL.

The V and J genes are TRBV5-1 and TRBJ2-1, with D possibly being TRBD2 (6 bases). V dropped 1 base and J dropped 10 bases, with 12 bases sitting between them. The CDR3 spans 13 residues. Germline-derived CDR1 and CDR2 are SGHRS and YFSETQ. CDR3 coding DNA: TGCGCCAGCAGCTTGATTGGGGGGATGGAGCAGTTCTTC. It is translated as CASSLIGGMEQFF.

This clone has only one observation. This chain links TRBV5-6 with TRBJ2-4; the D gene could be TRBD1 or TRBD2 (6 bases each). Germline loops: CDR1 SGHDT, CDR2 YYEEEE. V lost 4 bases, J lost 6 bases, and 20 bases lay in between. CDR3 length: 16 amino acids. The CDR3 loop reads CASSPKTGRAGNIQYF. CDR3 nucleotide sequence: TGTGCCAGCAGCCCTAAGACAGGTAGAGCGGGAAACATTCAGTACTTC.

The V gene is TRBV28, the J gene TRBJ2-2; 8 bases map to TRBD2. The germline CDR1 and CDR2 sequences are MDHEN and SYDVKM. The CDR3 has 14 residues. V shed 0 bases and J 7 bases; nucleotides not matched to a gene: 1. This CDR3 is CASSLWRGDGELFF. In nucleotides, the CDR3 is TGTGCCAGCAGTTTATGGCGGGGGGACGGGGAGCTGTTTTTT.

This clone was seen repeatedly, ten times or more. V gene TRBV15 combines with J gene TRBJ1-2; no clear D. Trimming took off 3 bases at V and 5 bases at J, with 10 bases between the two ends. Germline lookup yields CDR1 LNHNV and CDR2 YYDKDF (reference sequence). The CDR3 loop spans 13 amino acids. CDR3 nucleotide sequence: TGTGCCACCAGCAGGGGGAGGAGTTATGGCTACACCTTC. Encoded protein: CATSRGRSYGYTF.

The chain links TRBV9 to TRBJ2-1, with D unresolved. Between the trimmed V and J ends, which lost 0 bases and 0 bases, there was a span of 7 bases. Germline CDR1 is SGDLS and CDR2 is YYNGEE. The CDR3 is 15 amino acids. This chain's CDR3 is CASSVELLSYNEQFF. The CDR3 coding sequence is TGTGCCAGCAGCGTAGAACTACTCTCCTACAATGAGCAGTTCTTC.

This clone was observed a few times. The V gene is TRBV6-1, the J gene TRBJ2-1; 9 bases line up with TRBD1. This CDR3 comprises 16 residues. Germline-derived CDR1 and CDR2 are MNHNS and SASEGT. V was pared by 0 bases and J by 3 bases, with 3 bases of the junction left unmatched. The CDR3 DNA reads as TGTGCCAGCAGTGAAGCCCCGACAGGGGGCTACAATGAGCAGTTCTTC. Protein: CASSEAPTGGYNEQFF.